The 11 T cell receptor beta chains reported below all come from one sample, sequenced in a study of human T cells and chemical hapten exposure. TCRdb fed the RACE reads into MiXCR, producing one record per CDR3 protein. Of around 350,000 distinct CDR3 sequences in the sample, around 5.5% were seen once. Sample time point: pre-sensitization, week 0. Treatment described: therapeutic diphenylcyclopropenone sensitization with weekly scalp DPC. Source: whole blood, taken in connection with sensitization to the hapten diphenylcyclopropenone (DPC). These receptors were obtained from a woman younger than 30 with alopecia areata. Some clones in this sample may be carry-over from other donors' samples.

Ten or more counts support this clonotype. The chain is built from TRBV28 and TRBJ2-2; 9 bases line up with TRBD1. J was trimmed by 4 bases and V by 5 bases; bases with no gene match: 5. CDR3 length: 15 residues. Germline V CDR1 and CDR2: MDHEN, SYDVKM. CDR3 coding DNA: TGTGCCAGCAGTCCTACAGGGGGCCGCACCGGGGAGCTGTTTTTT. Amino acids: CASSPTGGRTGELFF.

The chain uses TRBV13 and TRBJ2-5; possibly TRBD2 for D (7 bases). The CDR3 consists of 16 residues. The germline V gene encodes CDR1 PRHDT and CDR2 FYEKMQ (reference sequence). V lost 0 bases and J lost 1, with 12 bases in between. CDR3 in amino acids: CASSLGRRGAQETQYF. Here the CDR3 DNA reads TGTGCCAGCAGCTTAGGCAGACGGGGGGCCCAAGAGACCCAGTACTTC. Full variable domain (remainder filled in from reference TRBV13 and TRBJ2-5): AAGVIQSPRHLIKEKRETATLKCYPIPRHDTVYWYQQGPGQDPQFLISFYEKMQSDKGSIPDRFSAQQFSDYHSELNMSSLELGDSALYFCASSLGRRGAQETQYFGPGTRLLVL.

This rearrangement joins TRBV14 to TRBJ2-4, with D hard to call. Per the germline V gene, CDR1 is SGHDN and CDR2 is FVKESK. The V end lost 1 base, the J end lost 9 bases, and 4 bases lay between the germline ends. The CDR3 sequence is 11 residues long. The CDR3 bases are TGTGCCAGCAGCCAAGGTAGCATTCAGTACTTC. Translated: CASSQGSIQYF.

This clonotype was seen repeatedly, ten times or more. The chain couples TRBV5-5 to TRBJ2-7, with 7 bases fitting TRBD1. There are 14 residues in the CDR3. Germline V CDR1 and CDR2: SGHKS, YYEKEE (reference sequence). With 4 bases clipped from V and 2 bases from J, the junction kept 6 bases outside the gene matches. The CDR3 bases are TGTGCCAGCAGCCAAGGACAGGCCACCTACGAGCAGTACTTC. It specifies CASSQGQATYEQYF.

This clonotype was observed many times. The V and J genes are TRBV29-1 and TRBJ2-7; D is perhaps TRBD1 (7 bases). V gave up 6 bases and J gave up 4 bases, with 16 bases separating them. CDR1 and CDR2 from the germline V gene are SQVTM and ANQGSEA. This CDR3 is built from 13 residues. The CDR3 region is CSVIQGTFYEQYF. In DNA form, the CDR3 reads TGCAGCGTGATACAGGGGACTTTTTACGAGCAGTACTTC.

The rearrangement joins TRBV20-1 to TRBJ2-7; D is ambiguous. The CDR3 is made up of 13 amino acids. V was pared by 5 bases and J by 2 bases, with 13 bases between. CDR1 and CDR2 from the germline V gene are DFQATT and SNEGSKA (reference sequence). This chain's CDR3 is CSAENTATYEQYF. The CDR3 DNA reads as TGCAGTGCTGAAAATACCGCAACCTACGAGCAGTACTTC.

At least ten counts were recorded for this clonotype. The rearrangement joins TRBV28 to TRBJ2-3; TRBD2 matches 8 bases. The junction had 6 bases not matched to a gene; V was cut back by 8 bases and J by 2 bases. Germline V CDR1 and CDR2: MDHEN, SYDVKM. CDR3 size: 14 residues. CDR3 bases: TGTGCCAGCCGCTTAGCGGGGCCCACAGATACGCAGTATTTT. Translated, it gives CASRLAGPTDTQYF.

This clonotype was picked up a small number of times. This chain connects TRBV7-2 to TRBJ2-1, with D perhaps TRBD1 (6 bases). Germline V CDR1 and CDR2: SGHTA, FQGNSA. The CDR3 runs to 11 residues. Deletions cut 6 bases from V and 10 bases from J, with 10 bases between. Here the CDR3 DNA reads TGTGCCAGCAGAGAGCAGGGGGAGCAGTTCTTC. Protein product: CASREQGEQFF.

This clonotype showed up just a few times. V is TRBV12-3 or TRBV12-4 and J is TRBJ2-5; possibly TRBD1 for D (5 bases). There are 18 residues in the CDR3. Trimming stripped 2 bases from V and 5 bases from J, with 24 bases between. CDR3 amino acids: CASSLRGWGQSNEETQYF. The CDR3 coding sequence is TGTGCCAGCAGTTTAAGGGGTTGGGGTCAGAGTAATGAGGAGACCCAGTACTTC.

This clonotype was seen only a few times. The gene calls are TRBV12-3 or TRBV12-4 and TRBJ1-4; 9 positions agree with TRBD1. Trimming at V came to 5 bases and at J to 8 bases, leaving 6 bases not matched to a gene. The length of the CDR3 is 14 residues. The CDR3: CASSQRTGVEKLFF. For the CDR3, the DNA is TGTGCCAGCAGTCAACGGACAGGGGTGGAAAAACTGTTTTTT.

Ten or more counts support this clonotype. The chain recombines TRBV9 with TRBJ2-5; D assignment may be TRBD1 or TRBD2 (6 bases each). Trimming removed 0 bases at V and 5 bases at J, with 14 bases between. Germline lookup yields CDR1 SGDLS and CDR2 YYNGEE. There are 15 residues in the CDR3. CDR3 sequence reads: CASSVVGGPTETQYF. Here the CDR3 DNA reads TGTGCCAGCAGCGTAGTGGGGGGCCCTACGGAGACCCAGTACTTC.